This entry describes one T cell receptor beta chain. Its cognate antigen is unknown. Distinct nucleotide sequences in the sample also encode this CDR3. The ends were cut back, 1 base at V and 4 bases at J, with 7 bases in the middle. CDR1 is SGHTA, CDR2 FQGNSA, per germline. This CDR3 has 14 amino acids. Researchers partitioned CD4+ cells into CD45RA+ naive and CD45RA-negative memory subsets. This entry comes from a study of shared clonotypes between healthy human individuals. Notes on the study in general: Researchers sampled blood only, noting tissue repertoires likely differ. The sharing of 4% to 5.5% of naive CD4 clonotypes was seen across a handful of donors.

Sorted-subset replicate PCRs used 200 to 250 ng DNA, some 33,000 T cell genomes. The protocol was immunoSEQ multiplex PCR, while the TCRdb copy is restricted to in-frame clones and leaves out a portion. Of over a million clones in the sample, 95% to 99% were seen once. Sequencing was performed on naive CD4+ T cells sorted from blood. The sample's subset: CD45RA+ positively selected. This chain joins TRBV7-2 and TRBJ2-2; D is undetermined. This receptor was identified in a man aged 25 to 40 in good health. Here the CDR3 reads CASSLDGFTGELFF. Here the CDR3 DNA reads TGTGCCAGCAGCTTAGATGGCTTCACCGGGGAGCTGTTTTTT.